The 18 T cell receptor beta chains presented below share a single source sample, sequenced in a study of blood T cells in healthy people across ages. Through a sample-barcoded 5' primer and a J-beta primer mix, a second PCR was run for roughly 6 to 12 cycles. TCRdb redid the calling of the 5' RACE reads with MiXCR, one entry per CDR3 protein. This table has approximately 900,000 distinct CDR3 sequences, 29% appearing once. These same data were also listed under a study on T cells of mothers and their children.

Sequencing input: blood. Receptor source: a woman between 40 and 50 years old in good health.

This clonotype was seen more than once but under ten times. This rearrangement joins TRBV12-3 or TRBV12-4 to TRBJ1-1; 7 positions agree with TRBD1. Trimming cost V 3 bases and J 5 bases; bases outside gene matches: 9. The CDR3 sequence is 15 residues long. The CDR3 DNA reads as TGTGCCAGCAGTTTCCTACAGGGGCGATTGACTGAAGCTTTCTTT. Its protein product is CASSFLQGRLTEAFF.

This clonotype was picked up a small number of times. The chain employs TRBV20-1 and TRBJ1-1; D is unclear. In germline, CDR1 is DFQATT, CDR2 SNEGSKA (reference sequence). Trimming stripped 3 bases from V and 5 bases from J, with 4 bases between. The CDR3 loop spans 10 amino acids. CDR3 loop: CSARRTEAFF. CDR3 nucleotide sequence: TGCAGTGCTAGGAGGACTGAAGCTTTCTTT.

With respect to this clonotype: A read error may be the cause here, since a much bigger clone is one base away. V usage is TRBV28 and J usage is TRBJ1-2; the D is unclear. The CDR3 runs to 12 residues. Germline-derived CDR1 and CDR2 are MDHEN and SYDVKM. The CDR3 region has the DNA TGTGCCAGCAGTACTACTAACTGTGGCTACACCTTC. It is translated as CASSTTNCGYTF.

The chain joins TRBV11-2 to TRBJ1-1; TRBD1 is a possible D gene (5 bases). The V gene lost 5 bases and the J gene lost 7 bases, with 14 bases spanning the gap. From germline, CDR1 is SGHAT and CDR2 FQNNGV. The CDR3 spans 13 residues. CDR3 nucleotides: TGTGCCAGCAGCCCTCGTCGACAGATTGAAGCTTTCTTT. Residues: CASSPRRQIEAFF.

In regard to this clonotype: Germline is not matched at one junction end, which may reflect a read error. This rearrangement joins TRBV11-1 to TRBJ2-3, with 12 positions matching TRBD1. This CDR3 contains 15 residues. Germline CDR1 SGHAT, CDR2 FQDESV (reference sequence). The chain's CDR3 is CASRRDRGRTDTQYF. CDR3 sequence (DNA): TGCGCCAGCCGAAGGGACAGGGGGCGCACAGATACGCAGTATTTT.

At least ten counts were recorded for this clonotype. V and J are TRBV7-2 and TRBJ2-1; D is possibly TRBD2 (6 bases). The CDR3 runs to 15 residues. The germline V gene has CDR1 SGHTA and CDR2 FQGNSA. The ends were cut back, 1 base at V and 7 bases at J, with 14 bases in the middle. CDR3 in DNA: TGTGCCAGCAGCTTAGGCGGGGCTAGCGTGAATGAGCAGTTCTTC. Encoded protein: CASSLGGASVNEQFF.

Turning to this clonotype: A single base separates this from a much larger clone, so it may be a read error. CDR3 loop: CASGLVTSGQYF. The CDR3, as DNA: TGTGCCAGCGGCTTAGTTACTAGCGGGCAGTATTTT. V gene TRBV7-2 combines with J gene TRBJ2-3; 8 bases map to TRBD2. CDR1 SGHTA and CDR2 FQGNSA come from the germline V gene. The CDR3 has 12 residues.

This clonotype was detected a few times. The V call is TRBV20-1, the J call TRBJ2-7; the D is unclear. Germline lookup yields CDR1 DFQATT and CDR2 SNEGSKA (reference sequence). The CDR3 is made up of 14 amino acids. Trimming removed 4 bases from V and 0 bases from J, with 13 bases in between. The CDR3 loop reads CSANEALSSYEQYF. The CDR3 DNA sequence: TGCAGTGCTAACGAGGCCTTGAGCTCCTACGAGCAGTACTTC.

The genes are TRBV28 and TRBJ2-7; either TRBD1 or TRBD2 may fit D (7 bases each). The V gene lost 6 bases and the J gene lost 1 base, with 19 bases spanning the gap. This CDR3 region has 16 residues. Per the germline V gene, CDR1 is MDHEN and CDR2 is SYDVKM. CDR3 region: CASSQPQGGGSYEQYF. The DNA for the CDR3 is TGTGCCAGCAGCCAACCCCAGGGGGGGGGATCCTACGAGCAGTACTTC.

This clonotype was observed a single time. V gene TRBV20-1 combines with J gene TRBJ2-3; TRBD2 is a possible D gene (6 bases). Germline CDR1 reads DFQATT; CDR2 reads SNEGSKA (reference sequence). The ends were cut back, 5 bases at V and 7 bases at J, with 19 bases in the middle. The CDR3 has 14 amino acids. This CDR3 is CSASPWGEQHTQYF. CDR3 in DNA: TGCAGTGCTTCCCCGTGGGGGGAGCAACATACGCAGTATTTT.

This clonotype has just a few counts. This sequence joins TRBV7-9 and TRBJ1-6; D unresolved. Germline lookup yields CDR1 SEHNR and CDR2 FQNEAQ (reference sequence). Trimming cost V 2 bases and J 12 bases, with 11 bases left between them. The CDR3 is 13 residues long. CDR3 residues: CASSLSGIQPLHF. CDR3 DNA sequence: TGTGCCAGCAGCTTATCCGGGATCCAACCCCTCCACTTT.

This clonotype turned up a few times. The V call is TRBV7-9, the J call TRBJ2-1; D is possibly TRBD1 or TRBD2 (6 bases each). Between the trimmed V and J ends, which lost 1 base and 5 bases, there was a span of 12 bases. The CDR3 is 15 residues long. The germline CDR1 and CDR2 sequences are SEHNR and FQNEAQ (reference sequence). The CDR3 bases are TGTGCCAGCAGCTTAGTGGGGGGCCCCCACAATGAGCAGTTCTTC. Its translation: CASSLVGGPHNEQFF.

The chain carries TRBV29-1 and TRBJ2-3; 12 bases match TRBD2. The V segment lost 7 bases and the J segment 0 bases; nucleotides outside the gene matches: 5. The CDR3 has 15 amino acids. The V gene's germline CDR1 is SQVTM and CDR2 ANQGSEA. The CDR3 coding sequence is TGCAGCGCGAGGACTAGCGGGGAAAGCACAGATACGCAGTATTTT. Amino acids: CSARTSGESTDTQYF.

The genes are TRBV6-2 or TRBV6-3 and TRBJ1-5, with no clear D. The CDR3 totals 14 residues. Germline CDR1 is MNHEY and CDR2 is SVGEGT. V was cut by 5 bases and J by 2 bases, with 10 bases left in between. CDR3 bases: TGTGCCAGCAGTAACGGGTTGGGCAATCAGCCCCAGCATTTT. Protein sequence: CASSNGLGNQPQHF.

The table lists this clonotype with a count of one. This rearrangement joins TRBV28 to TRBJ1-5; D gene uncertain. Germline CDR1 MDHEN, CDR2 SYDVKM. Between the trimmed V and J ends, which lost 6 bases and 3 bases, there was a span of 9 bases. CDR3 length: 13 residues. The CDR3 nucleotides read TGTGCCAGCAGACCGGACTTCAATCAGCCCCAGCATTTT. Amino acid sequence: CASRPDFNQPQHF.

This clonotype has more than one count but fewer than ten. This chain links TRBV7-9 with TRBJ2-1, with D perhaps being TRBD1 or TRBD2 (5 bases each). V lost 4 bases, J lost 0 bases, and 10 bases lay in between. The CDR3 sequence is 15 residues long. Germline V gene lookup returns CDR1 SEHNR and CDR2 FQNEAQ (reference sequence). The CDR3, as DNA: TGTGCCAGCAGCTCAGAGGGGAGCTCCTACAATGAGCAGTTCTTC. It is translated as CASSSEGSSYNEQFF.

This clonotype was counted at least ten times. This chain uses TRBV7-2 with TRBJ2-1; 7 bases are a match to TRBD2. Germline V gene sequence: CDR1 SGHTA, CDR2 FQGNSA. This CDR3 region has 13 residues. J lost 9 bases, V lost 1 base, and 3 bases had no gene match. The DNA for the CDR3 is TGTGCCAGCAGCTTAGGTTCGGGAGGTGAGCAGTTCTTC. Protein sequence: CASSLGSGGEQFF.

Ten or more counts support this clonotype. The chain recombines TRBV28 with TRBJ2-7; TRBD2 might be the D (7 bases). The CDR3 is 15 amino acids. Trimming shortened V by 3 bases and J by 3 bases, and 15 bases separated the two germline ends. The germline V gene has CDR1 MDHEN and CDR2 SYDVKM. CDR3: CASSFRGASNYEQYF. For the CDR3, the DNA is TGTGCCAGCAGTTTCCGGGGGGCTTCTAACTACGAGCAGTACTTC.